A single sample gave rise to the 29 T cell receptor beta chains below, sequenced in a study of Tregs in tolerant kidney transplant recipients. Generated by immunoSEQ multiplex PCR, the TCRdb table keeps only in-frame clones and is missing some. The sample yields roughly 86,000 clones, roughly 93% seen once. The nonmyeloablative bone marrow transplants came from related graft donors, with transient mixed chimerism. Source: CD4+ T cells from blood (PBMCs), taken 12 months after the transplant. The receptors shown here come from a human patient who received a combined kidney and bone marrow transplant. Some T cells may possibly be graft donor cells.

This rearrangement joins TRBV11-3 to TRBJ2-5; TRBD2 is a possible D gene (5 bases). The closer fit of TRBJ2-7 to the DNA end suggests the J call may be wrong. The CDR3 has 13 amino acids. Germline V gene sequence: CDR1 SGHNT, CDR2 YENEEA. CDR3 nucleotide sequence: TGTGCCAGCAGCCATAGCGAGATCTACGAGCAGTACTTC. Residues: CASSHSEIYEQYF.

CDR3 region: CAWSARTGENGYTF. In nucleotides, the CDR3 is TGTGCCTGGAGTGCTCGGACAGGGGAGAATGGCTACACCTTC. The chain has TRBV30 and TRBJ1-2; 9 positions agree with TRBD1. The junction had 6 bases not matched to a gene; V was cut back by 1 base and J by 6 bases. Germline values: CDR1 GTSNPN, CDR2 SVGIG (reference sequence). The CDR3 is 14 residues long. Complete variable domain (other parts from reference TRBV30 and TRBJ1-2): SQTIHQWPATLVQPVGSPLSLECTVEGTSNPNLYWYRQAAGRGLQLLFYSVGIGQISSEVPQNLSASRPQDRQFILSSKKLLLSDSGFYLCAWSARTGENGYTFGSGTRLTVV.

The rearrangement uses TRBV18 and TRBJ2-7; 11 bases are a match to TRBD1. This CDR3 is built from 15 residues. The germline V gene encodes CDR1 KGHSH and CDR2 LQKENI. V dropped 3 bases and J dropped 3; count of bases not matched to a gene: 4. The CDR3 region has the DNA TGTGCCAGCTCACCGGACAGGGGGCTCGTCTACGAGCAGTACTTC. Residues: CASSPDRGLVYEQYF.

Notes on this clone: Other DNA sequences in the sample encode the same CDR3. The CDR3 DNA follows: TGTGCCAGCAGTCAGATCTCTGGAAACACCATATATTTT. This translates into CASSQISGNTIYF. The V call is TRBV19, the J call TRBJ1-3; D is uncertain. CDR1 is LNHDA and CDR2 is SQIVND in the germline V gene (reference sequence). The CDR3 is made up of 13 amino acids. The V and J ends lost 9 bases and 0 bases respectively, with 9 bases between them.

This chain connects TRBV19 to TRBJ2-5; a possible D gene is TRBD1 (6 bases). Per the germline V gene, CDR1 is LNHDA and CDR2 is SQIVND (reference sequence). V lost 5 bases, J lost 1 base, and 8 bases lay in between. The CDR3 length is 13 residues. CDR3: CASSWTAQETQYF. The CDR3 DNA sequence: TGTGCCAGTAGTTGGACAGCCCAAGAGACCCAGTACTTC.

As DNA, the CDR3 is TGCGCCAGCAGCCCCCACAGGAACACCTACGAGCAGTACTTC. As protein: CASSPHRNTYEQYF. The chain combines TRBV5-1 with TRBJ2-7; tentative D call: TRBD1 (5 bases). The germline CDR1 and CDR2 sequences are SGHRS and YFSETQ. The CDR3 covers 14 residues. Between the trimmed V and J ends, which lost 4 bases and 2 bases, there was a span of 13 bases.

This rearrangement joins TRBV11-3 to TRBJ2-7; D may be TRBD1 (5 bases). The CDR3 is 13 residues long. CDR1 and CDR2 (germline): SGHNT, YENEEA. The V gene lost 7 bases and the J gene lost 0 bases, with 10 bases spanning the gap. For the CDR3, the DNA is TGTGCCAGCACCGACAGAAACTCCTACGAGCAGTACTTC. Its protein product is CASTDRNSYEQYF. The full variable domain, completed using reference TRBV11-3 and TRBJ2-7, is EAGVVQSPRYKIIEKKQPVAFWCNPISGHNTLYWYLQNLGQGPELLIRYENEEAVDDSQLPKDRFSAERLKGVDSTLKIQPAELGDSAVYLCASTDRNSYEQYFGPGTRLTVT.

The V call is TRBV29-1, the J call TRBJ2-5; the match to TRBD2 covers 11 bases. Germline CDR1 and CDR2: SQVTM and ANQGSEA. There are 14 residues in the CDR3. Trimming at V came to 6 bases and at J to 5 bases, leaving 8 bases not matched to a gene. CDR3 residues: CSVSTSGVIETQYF. The CDR3 region has the DNA TGCAGCGTCTCGACTAGCGGGGTAATCGAGACCCAGTACTTC.

The V and J genes are TRBV9 and TRBJ2-3; weak D call: TRBD1 (6 bases). Trimming took 3 bases from V and 7 from J, leaving 15 bases between them. In germline, CDR1 is SGDLS, CDR2 YYNGEE. This CDR3 has 14 amino acids. In nucleotides, the CDR3 is TGTGCCAGCAGCGAAGAGCCGACAGGCAATACGCAGTATTTT. As protein: CASSEEPTGNTQYF. The full variable domain, completed using reference TRBV9 and TRBJ2-3, is DSGVTQTPKHLITATGQRVTLRCSPRSGDLSVYWYQQSLDQGLQFLIQYYNGEERAKGNILERFSAQQFPDLHSELNLSSLELGDSALYFCASSEEPTGNTQYFGPGTRLTVL.

The chain has TRBV29-1 and TRBJ2-5; weak D call: TRBD1 (6 bases). Germline-derived CDR1 and CDR2 are SQVTM and ANQGSEA. The CDR3 extends over 12 amino acids. The germline V and J ends were trimmed by 4 bases and 5 bases, with 11 bases remaining between them. Here the CDR3 DNA reads TGCAGCGTTGGTGGTCAGGGGGAGACCCAGTACTTC. Amino acid sequence: CSVGGQGETQYF. The full variable domain, completed using reference TRBV29-1 and TRBJ2-5, is SAVISQKPSRDICQRGTSLTIQCQVDSQVTMMFWYRQQPGQSLTLIATANQGSEATYESGFVIDKFPISRPNLTFSTLTVSNMSPEDSSIYLCSVGGQGETQYFGPGTRLLVL.

CDR3 DNA: TGTGCCAGCACCCCGGACAGTTTCGGGGAGCTGTTTTTT. This codes for CASTPDSFGELFF. The chain is built from TRBV27 and TRBJ2-2; D may be TRBD1 (6 bases). The CDR3 has 13 residues. The germline V and J ends were trimmed by 7 bases and 7 bases, with 13 bases remaining between them. CDR1 and CDR2 from the germline V gene are MNHEY and SMNVEV (reference sequence).

This clone was seen only once. This chain links TRBV5-1 with TRBJ2-2; D remains ambiguous. This CDR3 has 14 residues. V was trimmed by 0 bases and J by 3 bases, leaving 6 bases between them. Germline V gene sequence: CDR1 SGHRS, CDR2 YFSETQ. CDR3 in amino acids: CASSLATDTGELFF. The CDR3 DNA is TGCGCCAGCAGCTTGGCTACGGACACCGGGGAGCTGTTTTTT.

This clone appeared once. The rearrangement joins TRBV5-1 to TRBJ2-5; 10 bases map to TRBD1. Matching the DNA end better, TRBJ2-7 makes the J call doubtful. The CDR3 runs to 14 residues. Germline CDR1 and CDR2: SGHRS and YFSETQ. The CDR3 protein is CASRQTGGRYEQYF. For the CDR3, the DNA is TGCGCCAGCAGACAGACAGGGGGCAGGTACGAGCAGTACTTC.

The rearrangement uses TRBV7-8 and TRBJ2-4, with 7 bases aligning to TRBD1. The CDR3 extends over 18 amino acids. V shed 3 bases and J 6 bases; nucleotides not matched to a gene: 17. In germline, CDR1 is SGHVS, CDR2 FQNEAQ. The CDR3 DNA is TGTGCCAGCAGCTTTAAGGTCGTGGGGACGGGACAGCTAAACATTCAGTACTTC. Translating gives CASSFKVVGTGQLNIQYF.

The V call is TRBV6-5, the J call TRBJ2-5, with TRBD2 as a possible D gene (6 bases). This CDR3 has 16 residues. Per germline, CDR1 MNHEY and CDR2 SVGAGI. Trimming left V 0 bases short and J 4 bases short, with 15 bases between. The CDR3 DNA reads TGTGCCAGCAGTTACTCACTAGCAGAGGAGAGAGAGACCCAGTACTTC. This codes for CASSYSLAEERETQYF.

This chain links TRBV4-3 with TRBJ2-7; D is possibly TRBD1 (6 bases). The CDR3 loop spans 15 amino acids. The germline CDR1 and CDR2 sequences are LGHNA and YSLEER. The V end lost 0 bases, the J end lost 5 bases, and 14 bases lay between the germline ends. The CDR3 DNA sequence: TGCGCCAGCAGCCAAGATCCGTCCAGGGGAGACGAGCAGTACTTC. Amino acids: CASSQDPSRGDEQYF.

The gene calls are TRBV19 and TRBJ2-7; TRBD1 is a possible D gene (6 bases). Germline loops: CDR1 LNHDA, CDR2 SQIVND (reference sequence). Trimming took off 3 bases at V and 7 bases at J, with 16 bases between the two ends. The length of the CDR3 is 14 residues. The CDR3 bases are TGTGCCAGTAGTATGACAGGACAGATTGGGGAGCAGTACTTC. It codes for CASSMTGQIGEQYF.

V and J are TRBV4-1 and TRBJ2-5, with 7 bases lining up with TRBD1. In germline, CDR1 is MGHRA, CDR2 YSYEKL. The trim removed 6 bases at V and 2 bases at J, leaving 9 bases unmatched. The CDR3 totals 15 residues. CDR3: CASSPRQGRQETQYF. In DNA form, the CDR3 reads TGCGCCAGCAGTCCCAGACAGGGCCGACAAGAGACCCAGTACTTC.

The V call is TRBV19, the J call TRBJ1-3; TRBD1 might be the D (5 bases). The CDR3 length is 16 residues. The germline V gene has CDR1 LNHDA and CDR2 SQIVND (reference sequence). Trimming left V 3 bases short and J 4 bases short, with 16 bases between. CDR3 region: CASSILGQGAGNTIYF. CDR3 sequence (DNA): TGTGCCAGTAGTATTTTGGGGCAGGGCGCCGGAAACACCATATATTTT.

The rearrangement joins TRBV5-8 to TRBJ1-5, with TRBD1 matching over 9 bases. The CDR3 spans 18 residues. CDR1 is SGHTS, CDR2 YDEGEE, per germline. V shed 1 base, J shed 5 bases, and the junction held 13 bases outside the gene matches. CDR3 residues: CASSLWTGARAIDQPQHF. As DNA, the CDR3 is TGTGCCAGCAGCTTGTGGACAGGGGCCCGGGCCATCGATCAGCCCCAGCATTTT.

The DNA of the CDR3 is TGTGCCAGCAGCCCCCTGCCAGCGGGTCGGTCCGGGGAGCTGTTTTTT. Translated, it gives CASSPLPAGRSGELFF. The genes are TRBV7-9 and TRBJ2-2, with D tentatively TRBD2 (6 bases). Per germline, CDR1 SEHNR and CDR2 FQNEAQ (reference sequence). The CDR3 spans 16 residues. Trimming shortened V by 5 bases and J by 6 bases, and 19 bases separated the two germline ends.

The chain employs TRBV9 and TRBJ2-7; 7 nucleotides agree with TRBD1. This CDR3 is 15 amino acids long. In germline, CDR1 is SGDLS, CDR2 YYNGEE. J was trimmed by 2 bases and V by 4 bases; bases with no gene match: 9. CDR3 sequence (DNA): TGTGCCAGCAGCCCCACGACAGGGCCGCCCTACGAGCAGTACTTC. Protein: CASSPTTGPPYEQYF. The complete variable domain, with remaining parts taken from reference TRBV9 and TRBJ2-7, reads DSGVTQTPKHLITATGQRVTLRCSPRSGDLSVYWYQQSLDQGLQFLIQYYNGEERAKGNILERFSAQQFPDLHSELNLSSLELGDSALYFCASSPTTGPPYEQYFGPGTRLTVT.

The chain carries TRBV4-2 and TRBJ1-5, with 8 bases that match TRBD1. CDR3 length: 15 amino acids. Germline V gives CDR1 LGHNA, CDR2 YNFKEQ. Trimming cost V 3 bases and J 7 bases; bases outside gene matches: 8. As DNA, the CDR3 is TGTGCCAGCAGCCACAGCGGGACAGGAGGCCAGCCCCAGCATTTT. It is translated as CASSHSGTGGQPQHF.

To note about this clone: The same CDR3 can be traced to other DNA sequences in this sample. V gene TRBV7-9 combines with J gene TRBJ2-1, with 8 nucleotides matching TRBD1. Germline V CDR1 and CDR2: SEHNR, FQNEAQ (reference sequence). V lost 1 base to trimming and J lost 3 bases; unmatched junction nucleotides: 2. This CDR3 has 15 amino acids. CDR3 in DNA: TGTGCCAGCAGCTTAGAGGGACAGGTCTACAATGAGCAGTTCTTC. This gives the protein CASSLEGQVYNEQFF.

V and J are TRBV10-3 and TRBJ2-7; no clear D gene. Trimming stripped 1 base from V and 2 bases from J, with 12 bases between. Germline V gene data show CDR1 as ENHRY and CDR2 as SYGVKD. The length of the CDR3 is 15 residues. As DNA, the CDR3 is TGTGCCATCAGTGAGTTTGAGTCCCCGCCCTACGAGCAGTACTTC. Protein sequence: CAISEFESPPYEQYF.

This clone was recorded once. V gene TRBV5-5 combines with J gene TRBJ2-2, with D perhaps TRBD1 (5 bases). CDR3 length equals 15 residues. Trimming took off 0 bases at V and 0 bases at J, with 6 bases between the two ends. Germline CDR1 SGHKS, CDR2 YYEKEE (reference sequence). CDR3 nucleotide sequence: TGTGCCAGCAGCTTGGAGGGGACGAACACCGGGGAGCTGTTTTTT. Its translation is CASSLEGTNTGELFF.

The chain recombines TRBV2 with TRBJ2-4; maybe TRBD2 (6 bases). The CDR3 is 14 residues long. Trimming left V 7 bases short and J 0 bases short, with 10 bases between. Germline CDR1 is SNHLY and CDR2 is FYNNEI. CDR3 coding DNA: TGTGCCAGCAATGGGGGACTAGCCAAAAACATTCAGTACTTC. Protein product: CASNGGLAKNIQYF. Drawing the rest from reference TRBV2 and TRBJ2-4, the complete variable domain is EPEVTQTPSHQVTQMGQEVILRCVPISNHLYFYWYRQILGQKVEFLVSFYNNEISEKSEIFDDQFSVERPDGSNFTLKIRSTKLEDSAMYFCASNGGLAKNIQYFGAGTRLSVL.

V usage is TRBV19 and J usage is TRBJ2-7; 14 bases line up with TRBD2. J lost 5 bases, V lost 4 bases, and 4 bases had no gene match. The V gene's germline CDR1 is LNHDA and CDR2 SQIVND (reference sequence). The CDR3 is 15 amino acids. CDR3 sequence: CASSKGLAGAHEQYF. The CDR3 nucleotides read TGTGCCAGTAGTAAGGGACTAGCGGGAGCCCACGAGCAGTACTTC. The whole variable domain, remainder taken from reference TRBV19 and TRBJ2-7, is DGGITQSPKYLFRKEGQNVTLSCEQNLNHDAMYWYRQDPGQGLRLIYYSQIVNDFQKGDIAEGYSVSREKKESFPLTVTSAQKNPTAFYLCASSKGLAGAHEQYFGPGTRLTVT.

The chain carries TRBV7-9 and TRBJ2-3; TRBD2 matches 15 bases. Trimming at V came to 1 base and at J to 1 base, leaving 3 bases not matched to a gene. The length of the CDR3 is 18 residues. Germline V gene lookup returns CDR1 SEHNR and CDR2 FQNEAQ (reference sequence). CDR3: CASSLVWTSGRGTDTQYF. The CDR3 coding sequence is TGTGCCAGCAGCTTAGTATGGACTAGCGGGAGGGGCACAGATACGCAGTATTTT.